This TCR beta chain was sequenced during a study of T cells in Graves' hyperthyroidism and ophthalmopathy. Study-wide results and caveats: Also found in blood were most expanded thyroid clonotypes above 0.001.

As to this clonotype: The antigen remains unidentified.

No ophthalmopathy progression within 18 months constituted stable Graves' hyperthyroidism. Each patient was aged 18 to 65 and had newly diagnosed hyperthyroidism of under 2 months' duration. From RNA transcripts, TCR beta CDR3 regions were amplified. First-round RT-PCR with HTBI primers amplified the TCR CDR3 region. One entry per CDR3 protein results from TCRdb running MiXCR on the multiplex PCR reads. Seen here are roughly 510,000 distinct CDR3 sequences, less than 25% observed once, and the top ten hold more than 25%. The sample comprised blood. The receptor was derived from a man aged 18 to 30 with Graves' hyperthyroidism.

CDR3 nucleotides: TGTGCCAGCAGTTGGGACGGAAGCACTGAAGCTTTCTTT. Encoded protein: CASSWDGSTEAFF. The rearrangement links TRBV12-3 or TRBV12-4 to TRBJ1-1; TRBD1 is a possible D gene (5 bases). Trimming cost V 4 bases and J 4 bases, with 10 bases left between them. The CDR3 extends over 13 amino acids.